The 5 T cell receptor beta chains given below trace back to one sample, sequenced in a study of blood T cell repertoires in COVID-19. Using immunoSEQ multiplex PCR, the repertoire was profiled, and TCRdb retains in-frame clones only, with some absent. The sample contains 45,000 to 65,000 clones, about 89% of which appear only once. The specimen was peripheral blood. The origin of the receptors is a human donor in a cohort sampled during active COVID-19.

This chain links TRBV6-2 or TRBV6-3 with TRBJ2-7; weak D call: TRBD1 (6 bases). Germline V gene data show CDR1 as MNHEY and CDR2 as SVGEGT. V lost 2 bases to trimming and J lost 7 bases, with 9 bases between them. The CDR3 extends over 12 amino acids. The CDR3, as DNA: TGTGCCAGCAGTTACCAAGACAGGGAGCAGTACGTC. The encoded protein is CASSYQDREQYV.

This clone was seen a single time. The chain combines TRBV5-1 with TRBJ1-5; weak D call: TRBD1 (6 bases). Between the trimmed V and J ends, which lost 4 bases and 2 bases, there was a span of 13 bases. Germline V gives CDR1 SGHRS, CDR2 YFSETQ. The CDR3 totals 15 residues. The CDR3 sequence: CASSHTGQGNQPQHF. The CDR3 region has the DNA TGCGCCAGCAGCCATACAGGGCAAGGCAATCAGCCCCAGCATTTT.

The V and J genes are TRBV5-1 and TRBJ2-2; D might be TRBD2 (5 bases). Trimming removed 1 base at V and 1 base at J, with 8 bases between. CDR3 length equals 15 residues. Germline assignment: CDR1 SGHRS and CDR2 YFSETQ. CDR3 protein: CASSLWTGNTGELFF. DNA of the CDR3: TGCGCCAGCAGCTTGTGGACTGGGAACACCGGGGAGCTGTTTTTT.

This chain links TRBV11-3 with TRBJ1-4; D not certain. The CDR3 sequence is 13 residues long. Germline V gene lookup returns CDR1 SGHNT and CDR2 YENEEA. V was pared by 5 bases and J by 7 bases, with 11 bases between. CDR3 coding DNA: TGTGCCAGCAGCCCCCCTCCGGGTGAAAAACTGTTTTTT. Protein product: CASSPPPGEKLFF. Looking up the rest from reference TRBV11-3 and TRBJ1-4 gives the full variable domain: EAGVVQSPRYKIIEKKQPVAFWCNPISGHNTLYWYLQNLGQGPELLIRYENEEAVDDSQLPKDRFSAERLKGVDSTLKIQPAELGDSAVYLCASSPPPGEKLFFGSGTQLSVL.

The V call is TRBV9, the J call TRBJ2-1; 8 nucleotides line up with TRBD2. The CDR3 totals 16 residues. The junction had 8 bases not matched to a gene; V was cut back by 0 bases and J by 6 bases. The V gene's germline CDR1 is SGDLS and CDR2 YYNGEE. The DNA for the CDR3 is TGTGCCAGCAGCGTAGCTCCAGCGGGAGCCCGCAATGAGCAGTTCTTC. Residues: CASSVAPAGARNEQFF. Together with reference TRBV9 and TRBJ2-1, the CDR3 gives the full variable domain: DSGVTQTPKHLITATGQRVTLRCSPRSGDLSVYWYQQSLDQGLQFLIQYYNGEERAKGNILERFSAQQFPDLHSELNLSSLELGDSALYFCASSVAPAGARNEQFFGPGTRLTVL.